The source of this TCR beta chain is a study of T cell clonality in common variable immunodeficiency. The assay was immunoSEQ multiplex PCR, and TCRdb's table has in-frame clones only and misses some. The specimen has more than 55,000 clones, none found just once. CDR1 is SGHRS, CDR2 YFSETQ, per germline. The CDR3 is 16 residues long. The V and J ends lost 4 bases and 2 bases respectively, with 15 bases between them. There are many counts of this clone. The read finishes 3 residues shy of the CDR3 end, and the germline J gene is used to complete it. This sequence originates from a person aged 18 to 75 in good health. The chain is built from TRBV5-1 and TRBJ2-2; unclear D gene. The specimen sequenced was peripheral blood mononuclear cells. The CDR3 bases that were read are TGCGCCAGCAGCCTACCCCTTCCTTTTAACACCGGGGAG. It encodes CASSLPLPFNTGE. The full CDR3 is CASSLPLPFNTGELFF. Based on the CDR3 plus reference TRBV5-1 and TRBJ2-2, the full variable domain is KAGVTQTPRYLIKTRGQQVTLSCSPISGHRSVSWYQQTPGQGLQFLFEYFSETQRNKGNFPGRFSGRQFSNSRSEMNVSTLELGDSALYLCASSLPLPFNTGELFFGEGSRLTVL.